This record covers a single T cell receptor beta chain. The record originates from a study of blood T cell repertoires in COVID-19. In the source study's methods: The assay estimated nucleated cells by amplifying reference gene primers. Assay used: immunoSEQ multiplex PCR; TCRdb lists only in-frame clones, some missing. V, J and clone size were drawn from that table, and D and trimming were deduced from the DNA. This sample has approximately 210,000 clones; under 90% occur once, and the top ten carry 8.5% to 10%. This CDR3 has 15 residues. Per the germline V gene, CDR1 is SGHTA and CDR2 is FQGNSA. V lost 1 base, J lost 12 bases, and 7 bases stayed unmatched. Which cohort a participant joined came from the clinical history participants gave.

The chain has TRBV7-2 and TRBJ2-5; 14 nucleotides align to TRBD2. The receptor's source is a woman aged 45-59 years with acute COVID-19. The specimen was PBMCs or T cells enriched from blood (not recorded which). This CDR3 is CASSLGGTSGGREYF. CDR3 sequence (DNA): TGTGCCAGCAGCTTAGGAGGGACTAGCGGGGGCCGGGAGTACTTC.